This entry lists 9 T cell receptor beta chains sequenced from one sample in a study of radiation and T cells in renal cell carcinoma. Stated treatment: treatment-naive control, cytoreductive nephrectomy. Clones were read by immunoSEQ multiplex PCR, and TCRdb kept only the in-frame ones, dropping some. The sample holds some 14,000 clones, 45% to 70% seen once. The input for sequencing was tumor tissue, taken from a patient whose treatment was nephrectomy without radiotherapy. The receptors were gathered from a man over 45 with renal cell carcinoma.

This clone turned up a few times. The chain carries TRBV19 and TRBJ1-1, with D possibly TRBD1 on 5 matching bases. The V gene's germline CDR1 is LNHDA and CDR2 SQIVND (reference sequence). V lost 5 bases to trimming and J lost 0 bases, with 10 bases between them. The CDR3 covers 14 residues. The CDR3 loop reads CASSEGRLNTEAFF. The CDR3 bases are TGTGCCAGTAGTGAGGGACGGTTGAACACTGAAGCTTTCTTT.

This clone was seen a few times. The chain recombines TRBV9 with TRBJ1-1, with D perhaps matching TRBD1 (6 bases). Germline V gene lookup returns CDR1 SGDLS and CDR2 YYNGEE. The CDR3 has 16 residues. Trimming removed 0 bases from V and 0 bases from J, with 12 bases in between. CDR3 residues: CASSVGTDLLNTEAFF. The CDR3 DNA follows: TGTGCCAGCAGCGTAGGGACAGACCTGTTGAACACTGAAGCTTTCTTT. Drawing the rest from reference TRBV9 and TRBJ1-1, the complete variable domain is DSGVTQTPKHLITATGQRVTLRCSPRSGDLSVYWYQQSLDQGLQFLIQYYNGEERAKGNILERFSAQQFPDLHSELNLSSLELGDSALYFCASSVGTDLLNTEAFFGQGTRLTVV.

Only a few counts were recorded for this clone. This chain uses TRBV20-1 with TRBJ1-3, with D unclear. Per germline, CDR1 DFQATT and CDR2 SNEGSKA (reference sequence). The CDR3 contains 11 residues. V lost 6 bases and J 0 bases, leaving 3 bases between the germline ends. CDR3 sequence (DNA): TGCAGTGCCACCTCTGGAAACACCATATATTTT. This codes for CSATSGNTIYF.

The V gene is TRBV10-3, the J gene TRBJ2-3, with 8 bases fitting TRBD2. The ends lost 3 bases at V and 3 bases at J; junction bases unmatched: 5. This CDR3 spans 15 amino acids. Germline V lookup: CDR1 ENHRY, CDR2 SYGVKD. The CDR3 sequence is CAISDIAGLTDTQYF. DNA for the CDR3: TGTGCCATCAGTGACATAGCGGGACTGACAGATACGCAGTATTTT.

CDR3 sequence (DNA): TGCGCCAGCAGTCCTTACGAGCAGTACTTC. Amino acid sequence: CASSPYEQYF. The chain recombines TRBV23-1 with TRBJ2-7, with D unresolved. TRBV23-1 is given ORF status, its function remaining uncertain. This CDR3 comprises 10 residues. V shed 4 bases and J shed 4 bases, with 2 bases lying between them.

This rearrangement joins TRBV6-6 to TRBJ2-7, with D perhaps TRBD2 (5 bases). Trimming pared 9 bases from V and 0 bases from J, leaving 15 bases between. CDR1 and CDR2 (germline): MNHNY, SVGAGI (reference sequence). CDR3 length: 14 amino acids. The CDR3 spells CASESAGYSYEQYF. The CDR3 bases are TGTGCCAGTGAATCCGCGGGTTACTCCTACGAGCAGTACTTC.

The CDR3 DNA sequence: TGTGCCAGCAGCATTCGCCCAGGGGGTCCCTCCTACAATGAGCAGTTCTTC. Encoded protein: CASSIRPGGPSYNEQFF. The chain is built from TRBV21-1 and TRBJ2-1; the table calls TRBD1, which could not be checked here. TRBV21-1 counts as a pseudogene. The CDR3 has 17 amino acids.

The chain recombines TRBV10-3 with TRBJ2-7; D gene uncertain. Trimming stripped 0 bases from V and 4 bases from J, with 13 bases between. The CDR3 runs to 15 residues. Germline CDR1 ENHRY, CDR2 SYGVKD. In DNA form, the CDR3 reads TGTGCCATCAGTGAGTCGGCTCAAGTGTCTTACGAGCAGTACTTC. Translated, it gives CAISESAQVSYEQYF.

The V call is TRBV9, the J call TRBJ2-3, with D perhaps assigned TRBD1 or TRBD2 (6 bases each). V shed 3 bases and J shed 2 bases, with 10 bases lying between them. The CDR3 runs to 14 residues. Looked up from germline, CDR1 is SGDLS and CDR2 is YYNGEE. CDR3 DNA: TGTGCCAGCAGCGAGGAGGGGGACACAGATACGCAGTATTTT. This gives the protein CASSEEGDTDTQYF.